This is a list of T cell receptor beta chains from one sample in a study of T cell repertoires in cytomegalovirus infection. One entry per CDR3 protein results from TCRdb running MiXCR on the reads. The sample lists more than 250,000 distinct CDR3 sequences, approximately 14% seen once, with 8.8% in the top ten. The sample comprised PBMCs. The receptors stem from a human donor in good health (CMV status not recorded). Some clones in this sample may be carry-over from other donors' samples. Each CDR3 is given with its conserved first and last residue. D genes are given only for firm matches. Size values are once, few and many counts, or a class for expanded clones, and some rows have none.

TRBJ2-7	-	few	TRBV7-9	CASSPRGTSGYEQYF	TGTGCCAGCAGCCCAAGAGGAACCTCTGGGTACGAGCAGTACTTC
TRBJ2-5	-	few	TRBV4-1	CASSQGEETQYF	TGCGCCAGCAGCCAAGGAGAGGAGACCCAGTACTTC
TRBJ2-3	TRBD1	-	TRBV7-9	CASSFTGDPTDTQYF	TGTGCCAGCAGCTTCACAGGGGATCCCACAGATACGCAGTATTTT
TRBJ2-5	-	-	TRBV10-3	CAISVRVGPQETQYF	TGTGCCATCAGTGTGCGGGTAGGGCCCCAAGAGACCCAGTACTTC
TRBJ2-3	-	many	TRBV20-1	CSARVGTTDTQYF	TGCAGTGCTAGGGTGGGGACCACAGATACGCAGTATTTT
TRBJ2-5	-	few	TRBV4-2	CASSPSLRETQYF	TGTGCCAGCAGCCCCTCGTTGAGGGAGACCCAGTACTTC
TRBJ2-1	-	few	TRBV19	CASSIVKGENEQFF	TGTGCCAGTAGTATAGTGAAAGGGGAGAATGAGCAGTTCTTC
TRBJ1-5	TRBD1	few	TRBV29-1	CSVAPQGGNQPQHF	TGCAGCGTTGCCCCACAGGGGGGCAATCAGCCCCAGCATTTT
TRBJ2-5	-	few	TRBV6-2/TRBV6-3	CASMPGNQETQYF	TGTGCCAGCATGCCGGGGAACCAAGAGACCCAGTACTTC
TRBJ2-5	TRBD2	many	TRBV20-1	CSARSGTPEETQYF	TGCAGTGCTAGGAGCGGGACCCCGGAGGAGACCCAGTACTTC
TRBJ1-5	TRBD1	-	TRBV20-1	CSARDPNRGDNQPQHF	TGCAGTGCTAGAGATCCGAACAGGGGGGACAATCAGCCCCAGCATTTT
TRBJ2-4	-	-	TRBV29-1	CRASGSAIQYF	TGCAGGGCCTCGGGGAGCGCCATTCAGTACTTC
TRBJ2-3	TRBD1	-	TRBV3-1	CASSDRGADTQYF	TGTGCCAGCAGTGACAGGGGTGCAGATACGCAGTATTTT
TRBJ2-7	-	many	TRBV29-1	CSVDYEQYF	TGCAGCGTTGACTACGAGCAGTACTTC
TRBJ2-2	-	few	TRBV19	CASTPAPGTIGGELFF	TGTGCCAGTACCCCAGCCCCGGGTACTATTGGCGGGGAGCTGTTTTTT
TRBJ2-5	TRBD2	many	TRBV5-1	CASRSSGRSETQYF	TGCGCCAGCCGGTCGAGCGGGAGGTCGGAGACCCAGTACTTC
TRBJ2-3	-	many	TRBV7-2	CASSLFLLPDLSLRDTQYF	TGTGCCAGCAGCTTATTTCTCCTGCCAGACTTGAGTTTGAGGGATACGCAGTATTTT
TRBJ2-7	-	-	TRBV28	CATKMEWGAYEQYF	TGTGCCACCAAAATGGAGTGGGGAGCCTACGAGCAGTACTTC
TRBJ1-3	-	many	TRBV29-1	CSVTPKGGNTIYF	TGCAGCGTCACACCAAAGGGGGGAAACACCATATATTTT
TRBJ2-2	TRBD2	-	TRBV5-4	CASSRGLAENTGELFF	TGTGCCAGCAGCCGAGGACTAGCGGAGAACACCGGGGAGCTGTTTTTT
TRBJ1-1	-	few	TRBV29-1	CSVEAGARSTEAFF	TGCAGCGTTGAGGCAGGGGCGCGGAGCACTGAAGCTTTCTTT
TRBJ2-1	-	few	TRBV28	CATNREILNEQFF	TGTGCCACCAACCGGGAGATTCTCAATGAGCAGTTCTTC
TRBJ1-1	-	-	TRBV19	CASRDPGRRAEAFF	TGTGCCAGTAGGGACCCAGGGAGGAGGGCTGAAGCTTTCTTT
TRBJ2-3	-	many	TRBV7-8	CASTRTADTQYF	TGTGCCAGCACCCGGACAGCAGATACGCAGTATTTT
TRBJ2-7	-	many	TRBV6-6	CASSPIRGTYEQYF	TGTGCCAGCTCGCCCATACGGGGGACCTACGAGCAGTACTTC
TRBJ1-4	TRBD1	many	TRBV12-3/TRBV12-4	CASRQTGGKEKLFF	TGTGCCAGCAGACAAACAGGGGGAAAGGAAAAACTGTTTTTT
TRBJ1-2	-	many	TRBV11-2	CASSLDLRDTKGYTF	TGTGCCAGCAGCTTAGATCTAAGGGACACGAAGGGCTACACCTTC
TRBJ2-7	TRBD2	-	TRBV5-1	CASREAGEAYEQYF	TGCGCCAGCAGAGAAGCGGGAGAGGCTTACGAGCAGTACTTC
TRBJ1-6	TRBD1	many	TRBV7-6	CASSLEGQASPLHF	TGTGCCAGCAGCTTAGAGGGACAGGCGTCACCCCTCCACTTT
TRBJ2-3	TRBD1	many	TRBV28	CASTPQGDGTDTQYF	TGTGCCAGCACCCCCCAGGGGGATGGCACAGATACGCAGTATTTT
TRBJ2-7	TRBD1	many	TRBV7-9	CASTGQGSYEQYF	TGTGCCAGTACGGGACAGGGGTCCTACGAGCAGTACTTC
TRBJ2-1	-	many	TRBV7-3	CASSMGVTYNEQFF	TGTGCCAGCAGCATGGGGGTAACCTACAATGAGCAGTTCTTC
TRBJ2-6	-	many	TRBV4-3	CASSQAGANVLTF	TGCGCCAGCAGCCAAGCTGGGGCCAACGTCCTGACTTTC
TRBJ2-1	-	many	TRBV24-1	CATSDVLGEFNEQFF	TGTGCCACCAGTGATGTGCTAGGGGAATTCAATGAGCAGTTCTTC
TRBJ2-6	-	many	TRBV7-2	CASKSQAGRGANVLTF	TGTGCCAGCAAATCCCAGGCGGGTCGGGGGGCCAACGTCCTGACTTTC
TRBJ1-2	TRBD1	-	TRBV5-5	CTSRDTGTGGGYTF	TGTACCAGCAGAGACACCGGGACAGGGGGTGGCTACACCTTC
TRBJ1-5	-	-	TRBV28	CASSLVAGMQPQHF	TGTGCCAGCAGTTTGGTGGCAGGGATGCAGCCCCAGCATTTT
TRBJ2-7	-	-	TRBV9	CASSESPGRDYEQYF	TGTGCCAGCAGCGAGTCCCCCGGGAGAGACTACGAGCAGTACTTC
TRBJ2-3	-	-	TRBV28	CASSLHGGGKNTQYF	TGTGCCAGCAGTCTTCACGGAGGGGGGAAGAATACGCAGTATTTT
TRBJ2-3	TRBD1	many	TRBV7-2	CASGTGSTDTQYF	TGTGCCAGCGGGACAGGGAGCACAGATACGCAGTATTTT
TRBJ2-5	-	many	TRBV7-8	CASSRQQETQYF	TGTGCCAGCAGTAGACAGCAAGAGACCCAGTACTTC
TRBJ2-1	TRBD1	-	TRBV5-6	CASRYETGGFYNEQFF	TGTGCCAGCAGATATGAAACAGGGGGCTTTTACAATGAGCAGTTCTTC
TRBJ1-2	-	-	TRBV27	CASSPQGRYGYTF	TGTGCCAGCAGTCCCCAGGGGAGGTATGGCTACACCTTC
TRBJ1-2	-	-	TRBV10-2	CASSDTWGYTF	TGCGCCAGCAGTGATACGTGGGGCTACACCTTC
TRBJ2-2	-	many	TRBV7-2	CASSWDFYTGELFF	TGTGCCAGCAGTTGGGACTTTTACACCGGGGAGCTGTTTTTT
TRBJ2-3	TRBD2	many	TRBV6-2/TRBV6-3	CASSYSSGGAESDTQYF	TGTGCCAGCAGTTACTCGAGCGGGGGGGCCGAGTCAGATACGCAGTATTTT
TRBJ2-7	-	few	TRBV25-1	CASSPSRGLLEQYF	TGTGCCAGCAGCCCCTCCAGGGGATTGCTCGAGCAGTACTTC
TRBJ1-5	-	-	TRBV29-1	CSVEDPFRRRSCNQPQHF	TGCAGCGTTGAAGACCCCTTCAGGCGACGGTCTTGCAATCAGCCCCAGCATTTT
TRBJ2-2	TRBD2	-	TRBV2	CATMRGEENTGELFF	TGTGCCACCATGCGGGGGGAAGAGAACACCGGGGAGCTGTTTTTT
TRBJ2-7	TRBD2	-	TRBV6-5	CASSLTSGGIIPYEQYF	TGTGCCAGCAGTCTGACTAGCGGGGGGATCATCCCATACGAGCAGTACTTC
TRBJ2-2	-	many	TRBV5-1	CASSLGVGTGELFF	TGCGCCAGCAGCTTGGGAGTTGGTACCGGGGAGCTGTTTTTT